The 16 T cell receptor beta chains given below trace back to one sample, sequenced in a study of blood T cells in healthy people across ages (dated by TCRdb to between 2015 and 2016). The method was 5' RACE. The run used an Illumina HiSeq 2500. A second roughly 6 to 12 cycle PCR used a sample-barcoded 5' primer and a J-beta primer mix. TCRdb trimmed public reads at Q25 via fastp, called clones via MiXCR and kept in-frame beta chains. Records with the same CDR3 protein are collapsed into one entry carrying the most frequent genes and DNA. The sample records about a million distinct CDR3 sequences, around two fifths of which are singletons. In total, the top ten clones hold around 14% of the sample. The sequenced sample was blood. The receptors derive from a man aged 18 to 30 in good health.

This chain's CDR3 is CASSFYDFNYGYTF. The CDR3 nucleotides are TGTGCCAGCAGTTTTTATGATTTCAACTATGGCTACACCTTC. V usage is TRBV6-6 and J usage is TRBJ1-2, with D unresolved. The CDR3 is made up of 14 amino acids. The V end lost 4 bases, the J end lost 2 bases, and 11 bases lay between the germline ends. Germline V gene sequence: CDR1 MNHNY, CDR2 SVGAGI (reference sequence).

There are a few counts of this clonotype. The chain has TRBV6-4 and TRBJ2-1; TRBD1 aligns across 8 bases. V lost 4 bases, J lost 1 base, and 9 bases stayed unmatched. The CDR3 sequence is 17 residues long. Germline CDR1 and CDR2: MRHNA and SNTAGT. CDR3 sequence (DNA): TGTGCCAGCAGTGCCGATCCGACAGGGGCTTCCTACAATGAGCAGTTCTTC. It yields the protein CASSADPTGASYNEQFF.

V gene TRBV5-1 combines with J gene TRBJ2-7, with D hard to call. V dropped 0 bases and J dropped 7 bases, with 17 bases sitting between them. The CDR3 extends over 15 amino acids. Per germline, CDR1 SGHRS and CDR2 YFSETQ. CDR3 region: CASSLVQHSYNEQYF. Written as DNA, the CDR3 is TGCGCCAGCAGCTTGGTACAGCACTCCTACAATGAGCAGTACTTC.

This chain's CDR3 is CASGTGGGYTEAFF. The CDR3 bases are TGCGCCAGCGGGACAGGGGGTGGATACACTGAAGCTTTCTTT. This chain uses TRBV5-1 with TRBJ1-1, with 11 bases identical to TRBD1. V dropped 7 bases and J dropped 3; count of bases not matched to a gene: 5. CDR3 length equals 14 residues. Germline CDR1 SGHRS, CDR2 YFSETQ.

The chain recombines TRBV4-1 with TRBJ1-2; no clear D gene. The V gene lost 0 bases and the J gene lost 2 bases, with 10 bases spanning the gap. CDR1 is MGHRA and CDR2 is YSYEKL in the germline V gene. The CDR3 loop spans 15 amino acids. The CDR3 DNA follows: TGCGCCAGCAGCCAAGATTCGTCCTTGAACTATGGCTACACCTTC. Translated, it gives CASSQDSSLNYGYTF.

V gene TRBV4-1 combines with J gene TRBJ2-5, with 7 bases identical to TRBD1. Per germline, CDR1 MGHRA and CDR2 YSYEKL. Trimming took 0 bases from V and 5 from J; bases not matched to a gene: 6. The CDR3 sequence is 15 residues long. CDR3 sequence: CASSQDHRGDETQYF. CDR3 coding DNA: TGCGCCAGCAGCCAAGATCACAGGGGTGACGAGACCCAGTACTTC.

This clonotype has only a few counts. The chain has TRBV18 and TRBJ2-1, with 8 bases fitting TRBD1. Germline-derived CDR1 and CDR2 are KGHSH and LQKENI. The CDR3 covers 13 residues. V lost 8 bases and J lost 14; bases outside the gene matches: 14. CDR3 sequence reads: CASQKDRASMEFF. DNA of the CDR3: TGTGCCAGCCAGAAGGACAGGGCTTCTATGGAGTTCTTC. The entire variable domain, with the rest obtained from reference TRBV18 and TRBJ2-1, is as follows: NAGVMQNPRHLVRRRGQEARLRCSPMKGHSHVYWYRQLPEEGLKFMVYLQKENIIDESGMPKERFSAEFPKEGPSILRIQQVVRGDSAAYFCASQKDRASMEFFGPGTRLTVL.

The chain combines TRBV5-1 with TRBJ2-3, with D possibly being TRBD2 (6 bases). The CDR3 contains 13 residues. Germline lookup yields CDR1 SGHRS and CDR2 YFSETQ. The germline V and J ends were trimmed by 6 bases and 3 bases, with 11 bases remaining between them. Here the CDR3 DNA reads TGCGCCAGCACAAGACGGGAGACAGATACGCAGTATTTT. It codes for CASTRRETDTQYF.

This clonotype occurred a few times. The chain has TRBV28 and TRBJ1-6; 7 bases line up with TRBD1. V was pared by 8 bases and J by 9 bases, with 7 bases of the junction left unmatched. CDR3 length: 13 amino acids. Germline-derived CDR1 and CDR2 are MDHEN and SYDVKM. The CDR3 protein is CASYRQGASPLHF. For the CDR3, the DNA is TGTGCCAGCTACAGACAGGGTGCTTCACCCCTCCACTTT.

The chain joins TRBV7-2 to TRBJ2-2; 7 positions match TRBD2. Germline V CDR1 and CDR2: SGHTA, FQGNSA. The CDR3 is made up of 16 amino acids. V was pared by 1 base and J by 8 bases, with 10 bases of the junction left unmatched. CDR3 sequence reads: CASSLGGGKTAGELFF. Here the CDR3 DNA reads TGTGCCAGCAGCTTAGGGGGAGGGAAAACGGCGGGGGAGCTGTTTTTT.

The chain recombines TRBV29-1 with TRBJ2-3; D call uncertain. V gave up 4 bases and J gave up 3 bases, with 14 bases separating them. The germline V gene has CDR1 SQVTM and CDR2 ANQGSEA. The CDR3 runs to 14 residues. The CDR3 loop is CSVGAPWGTDTQYF. The CDR3 DNA sequence: TGCAGCGTTGGGGCCCCGTGGGGAACAGATACGCAGTATTTT.

This clonotype has a count of ten or more. The CDR3 bases are TGCGCCAGCAGCTTGGTGGAGGGGTTGAATGGTGAGCAGTTCTTC. Protein product: CASSLVEGLNGEQFF. The rearrangement uses TRBV5-1 and TRBJ2-1; possible D gene TRBD2, 6 bases. Trimming took off 0 bases at V and 9 bases at J, with 16 bases between the two ends. This CDR3 comprises 15 residues. Germline V CDR1 and CDR2: SGHRS, YFSETQ.

This clonotype was detected a few times. The junction departs from the called germline gene at one end, perhaps through a read error. The CDR3 sequence: CASSLLTSGATGELFF. In DNA form, the CDR3 reads TGCGCCAGCAGCCTACTGACTAGCGGGGCCACCGGAGAGCTGTTTTTT. The J gene is TRBJ2-2, the V gene TRBV5-1; 11 positions match TRBD2. From germline, CDR1 is SGHRS and CDR2 YFSETQ. The CDR3 runs 16 residues.

This clonotype was observed a single time. This sequence joins TRBV7-9 and TRBJ2-5, with a possible D match to TRBD1 (5 bases). V lost 0 bases and J lost 11, with 25 bases in between. The germline V gene encodes CDR1 SEHNR and CDR2 FQNEAQ (reference sequence). The CDR3 is made up of 17 amino acids. The CDR3 DNA is TGTGCCAGCAGCTTAGCGGGGTCCCACAGGTCGAATTACGTGCAGTACTTC. Its protein product is CASSLAGSHRSNYVQYF. The full variable domain, with the rest looked up from reference TRBV7-9 and TRBJ2-5, is DTGVSQNPRHKITKRGQNVTFRCDPISEHNRLYWYRQTLGQGPEFLTYFQNEAQLEKSRLLSDRFSAERPKGSFSTLEIQRTEQGDSAMYLCASSLAGSHRSNYVQYFGPGTRLLVL.

This clonotype was counted between two and nine times. The junction differs from germline at one of its ends, possibly a read error. The V call is TRBV18, the J call TRBJ2-3, with D perhaps being TRBD1 or TRBD2 (5 bases each). CDR3 length equals 16 residues. Germline V gene lookup returns CDR1 KGHSH and CDR2 LQKENI. The CDR3 coding sequence is TGTGCTAGCTCACCAATTCGGGGAGAGGGGATAGATACGCAGTATTTT. Its translation is CASSPIRGEGIDTQYF. The whole variable domain, remainder taken from reference TRBV18 and TRBJ2-3, is NAGVMQNPRHLVRRRGQEARLRCSPMKGHSHVYWYRQLPEEGLKFMVYLQKENIIDESGMPKERFSAEFPKEGPSILRIQQVVRGDSAAYFCASSPIRGEGIDTQYFGPGTRLTVL.

This clonotype showed up just a few times. The chain couples TRBV30 to TRBJ2-7; 10 bases match TRBD1. Germline V gene lookup returns CDR1 GTSNPN and CDR2 SVGIG (reference sequence). CDR3 size: 14 residues. Trimming at V came to 0 bases and at J to 3 bases, leaving 2 bases not matched to a gene. DNA of the CDR3: TGTGCCTGGAGTGTCGGACAGGGGGACTACGAGCAGTACTTC. Its protein product is CAWSVGQGDYEQYF.